Each of the 30 T cell receptor beta chains below was sequenced from the same sample in a study of beta chain features in type 1 diabetes. Investigators reverse transcribed all isolated RNA, so they sequenced expressed TCRB transcripts. Profiling relied on immunoSEQ multiplex PCR, and the TCRdb table lists in-frame clones only, not all of them. The sample has under 300,000 clones, 7.5% to 9.5% seen once. Sequenced sample: central memory CD4+ T cells from blood. These TCRs come from a woman under 30 in good health.

This clone was counted between two and nine times. V gene TRBV7-7 combines with J gene TRBJ2-5; unclear D gene. The CDR3 is 13 amino acids. Trimming stripped 5 bases from V and 3 bases from J, with 10 bases between. CDR1 is SSHAT, CDR2 FNYEAQ, per germline (reference sequence). DNA for the CDR3: TGTGCCAGCAGCCAAATAAGAAAAGAGACCCAGTACTTC. Translating gives CASSQIRKETQYF. Complete variable domain (other parts from reference TRBV7-7 and TRBJ2-5): GAGVSQSPRYKVTKRGQDVTLRCDPISSHATLYWYQQALGQGPEFLTYFNYEAQPDKSGLPSDRFSAERPEGSISTLTIQRTEQRDSAMYRCASSQIRKETQYFGPGTRLLVL.

This clone has more than one count but fewer than ten. The rearrangement links TRBV27 to TRBJ2-3; D perhaps matches TRBD2 (5 bases). Trimming left V 8 bases short and J 6 bases short, with 18 bases between. This CDR3 is 14 amino acids long. Per the germline V gene, CDR1 is MNHEY and CDR2 is SMNVEV (reference sequence). The CDR3 DNA follows: TGTGCCAGCCAGGCCCGTCTGGGGAGTGATACGCAGTATTTT. It translates to CASQARLGSDTQYF.

This clone showed up just a few times. The V call is TRBV7-2, the J call TRBJ2-7, with D perhaps TRBD2 (6 bases). Germline CDR1 reads SGHTA; CDR2 reads FQGNSA. Trimming took 0 bases from V and 5 from J, leaving 14 bases between them. This CDR3 has 15 amino acids. As DNA, the CDR3 is TGTGCCAGCAGCTTAGCTTCCGGGAGTCCCCACGAGCAGTACTTC. Translating gives CASSLASGSPHEQYF.

The chain uses TRBV29-1 and TRBJ1-1, with a tentative D call TRBD1 (6 bases). V was pared by 7 bases and J by 7 bases, with 19 bases between. CDR3 length: 13 amino acids. The V gene's germline CDR1 is SQVTM and CDR2 ANQGSEA. The CDR3, as DNA: TGCAGCGGTAACCGCCCGGCAGGGGTTGAAGCTTTCTTT. Protein: CSGNRPAGVEAFF. The variable domain in full, with the rest retrieved from reference TRBV29-1 and TRBJ1-1, is SAVISQKPSRDICQRGTSLTIQCQVDSQVTMMFWYRQQPGQSLTLIATANQGSEATYESGFVIDKFPISRPNLTFSTLTVSNMSPEDSSIYLCSGNRPAGVEAFFGQGTRLTVV.

This clone appeared a few times. The V gene is TRBV6-5, the J gene TRBJ2-1; TRBD1 aligns across 8 bases. V dropped 5 bases and J dropped 8; count of bases not matched to a gene: 5. CDR1 and CDR2 (germline): MNHEY, SVGAGI. The CDR3 runs 13 residues. The CDR3 DNA reads as TGTGCCAGCAGTGACAGGGGTGGGGATGAGCAGTTCTTC. It is translated as CASSDRGGDEQFF.

This clone was picked up a small number of times. The V gene is TRBV7-9, the J gene TRBJ1-1; D unclear. There are 15 residues in the CDR3. Trimming cost V 4 bases and J 0 bases, with 12 bases left between them. CDR1 SEHNR and CDR2 FQNEAQ come from the germline V gene (reference sequence). This CDR3 is CASSSAGGMNTEAFF. DNA of the CDR3: TGTGCCAGCAGCTCGGCAGGCGGAATGAACACTGAAGCTTTCTTT.

This clone was counted only a few times. The chain couples TRBV5-4 to TRBJ1-5; D is perhaps TRBD1 (6 bases). Between the trimmed V and J ends, which lost 3 bases and 4 bases, there was a span of 11 bases. Germline V gene lookup returns CDR1 SGHNT and CDR2 YYREEE (reference sequence). The CDR3 contains 14 residues. In nucleotides, the CDR3 is TGTGCCAGCAGCTATCAGGGGTTGAATCAGCCCCAGCATTTT. It translates to CASSYQGLNQPQHF. Combining the CDR3 with reference TRBV5-4 and TRBJ1-5 gives the whole variable domain ETGVTQSPTHLIKTRGQQVTLRCSSQSGHNTVSWYQQALGQGPQFIFQYYREEENGRGNFPPRFSGLQFPNYSSELNVNALELDDSALYLCASSYQGLNQPQHFGDGTRLSIL.

This clone was observed a handful of times. The chain is built from TRBV28 and TRBJ2-5; 10 positions agree with TRBD1. The CDR3 runs 15 residues. Trimming at V came to 7 bases and at J to 5 bases, leaving 10 bases not matched to a gene. The germline CDR1 and CDR2 sequences are MDHEN and SYDVKM. The CDR3 DNA reads TGTGCCAGCATCTCGGGGACAGGGGTCTGGGAGACCCAGTACTTC. This translates into CASISGTGVWETQYF.

The chain combines TRBV11-3 with TRBJ2-5; 7 bases agree with TRBD2. The CDR3 is 15 amino acids. The ends lost 3 bases at V and 5 bases at J; junction bases unmatched: 9. Germline V gene lookup returns CDR1 SGHNT and CDR2 YENEEA. The CDR3 reads CASSFQAGVPETQYF. As DNA, the CDR3 is TGTGCCAGCAGCTTTCAGGCGGGAGTGCCTGAGACCCAGTACTTC. Looking up the rest from reference TRBV11-3 and TRBJ2-5 gives the full variable domain: EAGVVQSPRYKIIEKKQPVAFWCNPISGHNTLYWYLQNLGQGPELLIRYENEEAVDDSQLPKDRFSAERLKGVDSTLKIQPAELGDSAVYLCASSFQAGVPETQYFGPGTRLLVL.

This clone was observed a few times. The genes are TRBV19 and TRBJ2-1; D gene ambiguous. Trimming cost V 6 bases and J 7 bases, with 13 bases left between them. Germline loops: CDR1 LNHDA, CDR2 SQIVND (reference sequence). The CDR3 is 13 amino acids. CDR3 residues: CASRVMAGNEQFF. CDR3 nucleotides: TGTGCCAGTAGAGTAATGGCAGGAAATGAGCAGTTCTTC.

This clone turned up a few times. The V and J genes are TRBV30 and TRBJ1-1; 7 bases are a match to TRBD1. The CDR3 runs to 12 residues. From germline, CDR1 is GTSNPN and CDR2 SVGIG (reference sequence). Trimming at V came to 5 bases and at J to 7 bases, leaving 7 bases not matched to a gene. The CDR3 loop reads CAWERDSLEAFF. The CDR3, as DNA: TGTGCCTGGGAAAGGGACAGTCTTGAAGCTTTCTTT.

This clone was observed at least ten times. The rearrangement links TRBV9 to TRBJ2-3, with D maybe TRBD2 (6 bases). The CDR3 covers 15 residues. The germline V gene encodes CDR1 SGDLS and CDR2 YYNGEE. V dropped 3 bases and J dropped 2 bases, with 13 bases sitting between them. CDR3 nucleotides: TGTGCCAGCAGCGCCCTCGGGACTTCCACAGATACGCAGTATTTT. It codes for CASSALGTSTDTQYF.

V gene TRBV15 combines with J gene TRBJ2-5; no reliable D call. Trimming pared 0 bases from V and 3 bases from J, leaving 8 bases between. Per the germline V gene, CDR1 is LNHNV and CDR2 is YYDKDF (reference sequence). The CDR3 has 14 amino acids. The CDR3 DNA follows: TGTGCCACCAGCAGAGATCTAGGCGAAGAGACCCAGTACTTC. Its translation is CATSRDLGEETQYF.

V gene TRBV11-2 combines with J gene TRBJ1-2; 7 nucleotides line up with TRBD1. Trimming at V came to 5 bases and at J to 4 bases, leaving 1 base not matched to a gene. The length of the CDR3 is 12 residues. Germline values: CDR1 SGHAT, CDR2 FQNNGV. The CDR3 here is CASSRDSYGYTF. The CDR3 DNA sequence: TGTGCCAGCAGCCGGGACAGCTATGGCTACACCTTC.

This clone appeared many times. The J gene is TRBJ2-3, the V gene TRBV5-6; D tentatively fits TRBD1 or TRBD2 (5 bases each). Between the trimmed V and J ends, which lost 2 bases and 6 bases, there was a span of 7 bases. CDR3 length equals 12 residues. CDR1 is SGHDT and CDR2 is YYEEEE in the germline V gene. CDR3 protein: CASSFGTDTQYF. DNA for the CDR3: TGTGCCAGCAGCTTCGGGACGGATACGCAGTATTTT. The whole variable domain, remainder taken from reference TRBV5-6 and TRBJ2-3, is DAGVTQSPTHLIKTRGQQVTLRCSPKSGHDTVSWYQQALGQGPQFIFQYYEEEERQRGNFPDRFSGHQFPNYSSELNVNALLLGDSALYLCASSFGTDTQYFGPGTRLTVL.

In its sample, this clone was seen many times. This rearrangement joins TRBV7-9 to TRBJ1-3, with a tentative D call TRBD1 (6 bases). CDR3 size: 16 residues. Germline V gives CDR1 SEHNR, CDR2 FQNEAQ (reference sequence). Trimming pared 4 bases from V and 0 bases from J, leaving 13 bases between. The CDR3 nucleotides are TGTGCCAGCAGCTCCGGACAGCCCAGCTCTGGAAACACCATATATTTT. As protein: CASSSGQPSSGNTIYF.

This clone was counted many times. V and J are TRBV11-2 and TRBJ1-1; D gene unclear. The germline gives CDR1 SGHAT, CDR2 FQNNGV. V was cut by 3 bases and J by 7 bases, with 18 bases left in between. The CDR3 has 15 residues. CDR3 region: CASSFSDLGRNEAFF. CDR3 DNA sequence: TGTGCCAGCAGCTTTTCGGACCTTGGCCGTAATGAAGCTTTCTTT.

The sample holds a few counts of this clone. The chain links TRBV11-2 to TRBJ2-5, with unresolved D. Germline V gene sequence: CDR1 SGHAT, CDR2 FQNNGV. V lost 5 bases and J lost 4, with 8 bases in between. The CDR3 covers 12 residues. The CDR3 loop reads CASSNWAETQYF. The DNA of the CDR3 is TGTGCCAGCAGCAACTGGGCAGAGACCCAGTACTTC.

Only a few counts were recorded for this clone. The J gene is TRBJ2-2, the V gene TRBV6-5; 8 bases are a match to TRBD1. Germline loops: CDR1 MNHEY, CDR2 SVGAGI. CDR3 size: 15 residues. Trimming cost V 6 bases and J 4 bases; bases outside gene matches: 7. CDR3 in amino acids: CASRSRTGSTGELFF. The CDR3 bases are TGTGCCAGCAGATCTCGGACAGGGAGCACCGGGGAGCTGTTTTTT.

Here the CDR3 DNA reads TGTGCCAGCAGTGAGGGAGACTATAATTCACCCCTCCACTTT. It translates to CASSEGDYNSPLHF. This chain connects TRBV27 to TRBJ1-6, with unresolved D. The germline gives CDR1 MNHEY, CDR2 SMNVEV (reference sequence). The CDR3 extends over 14 amino acids. The V and J ends lost 5 bases and 3 bases respectively, with 8 bases between them.

This clone was seen a handful of times. V usage is TRBV5-8 and J usage is TRBJ2-1, with a tentative D call TRBD1 (6 bases). Germline lookup yields CDR1 SGHTS and CDR2 YDEGEE. The CDR3 extends over 12 amino acids. Deletions cut 2 bases from V and 9 bases from J, with 9 bases between. CDR3 residues: CASSFRGTEQFF. The CDR3 bases are TGTGCCAGCAGCTTTAGGGGGACTGAGCAGTTCTTC. Complete variable domain (other parts from reference TRBV5-8 and TRBJ2-1): EAGVTQSPTHLIKTRGQQATLRCSPISGHTSVYWYQQALGLGLQFLLWYDEGEERNRGNFPPRFSGRQFPNYSSELNVNALELEDSALYLCASSFRGTEQFFGPGTRLTVL.

The chain carries TRBV28 and TRBJ2-7; 8 positions agree with TRBD1. The CDR3 contains 14 residues. With V trimmed by 2 bases and J by 6 bases, 6 bases remained unmatched. The germline CDR1 and CDR2 sequences are MDHEN and SYDVKM. CDR3 residues: CASSLRGQGREQYV. CDR3 nucleotides: TGTGCCAGCAGTTTACGTGGACAGGGACGCGAGCAGTACGTC.

The chain employs TRBV7-9 and TRBJ2-5; 8 positions agree with TRBD2. CDR1 is SEHNR and CDR2 is FQNEAQ in the germline V gene (reference sequence). The CDR3 spans 14 residues. V lost 5 bases and J lost 2; bases outside the gene matches: 4. CDR3 loop: CASSRPGGQETQYF. The CDR3 nucleotides read TGTGCCAGCAGCCGCCCGGGAGGGCAAGAGACCCAGTACTTC.

This clone was seen a handful of times. V gene TRBV7-8 combines with J gene TRBJ1-6; 10 bases fit TRBD1. V lost 6 bases, J lost 13 bases, and 9 bases stayed unmatched. From germline, CDR1 is SGHVS and CDR2 FQNEAQ. The CDR3 contains 14 residues. DNA for the CDR3: TGTGCCAGCAGGATTGGACAGGGGGGTCCCCCCCTCCACTTT. Encoded protein: CASRIGQGGPPLHF.

Only a few counts were recorded for this clone. The chain is built from TRBV7-8 and TRBJ1-5, with D unresolved. The CDR3 totals 16 residues. V was clipped by 2 bases and J by 0 bases, with 11 bases between them. In germline, CDR1 is SGHVS, CDR2 FQNEAQ. CDR3 region: CASSLWSGVSNQPQHF. For the CDR3, the DNA is TGTGCCAGCAGCTTATGGTCCGGGGTTAGCAATCAGCCCCAGCATTTT.

The chain links TRBV7-3 to TRBJ2-6; possibly TRBD1 for D (6 bases). V dropped 3 bases and J dropped 1 base, with 7 bases sitting between them. This CDR3 has 15 amino acids. Germline CDR1 is SGHTA and CDR2 is FQGTGA. Written as DNA, the CDR3 is TGTGCCAGCAGCTTTACAGGGTCTGGGGCCAACGTCCTGACTTTC. It translates to CASSFTGSGANVLTF.

On this clone itself: Other DNA variants within this sample encode the same CDR3. CDR3 region: CASSLGDRGNQPQHF. The CDR3 coding sequence is TGTGCCAGCAGCTTAGGGGACCGGGGGAATCAGCCCCAGCATTTT. The chain recombines TRBV7-2 with TRBJ1-5, with D maybe TRBD1 (5 bases). V was trimmed by 1 base and J by 4 bases, leaving 11 bases between them. Germline V gene data show CDR1 as SGHTA and CDR2 as FQGNSA. The CDR3 is made up of 15 amino acids.

This clone was seen only a few times. The gene calls are TRBV29-1 and TRBJ2-2, with D tentatively TRBD1 (6 bases). V shed 7 bases and J shed 1 base, with 10 bases lying between them. CDR1 SQVTM and CDR2 ANQGSEA come from the germline V gene. This CDR3 comprises 13 residues. CDR3 in amino acids: CSASRGNTGELFF. The CDR3 nucleotides are TGCAGCGCTTCCAGGGGGAACACCGGGGAGCTGTTTTTT.

The table lists this clone with a few counts. The chain carries TRBV29-1 and TRBJ2-7, with a tentative D call TRBD2 (5 bases). The germline V and J ends were trimmed by 2 bases and 2 bases, with 22 bases remaining between them. CDR1 and CDR2 (germline): SQVTM, ANQGSEA. The CDR3 runs to 17 residues. CDR3 region: CSVEIGMGSPITYEQYF. The CDR3 DNA reads TGCAGCGTTGAAATCGGTATGGGGAGCCCGATAACCTACGAGCAGTACTTC.

This clone came up a few times. The V call is TRBV29-1, the J call TRBJ1-1, with D possibly TRBD1 on 6 matching bases. Germline V CDR1 and CDR2: SQVTM, ANQGSEA. CDR3 length: 14 residues. V lost 0 bases, J lost 9 bases, and 17 bases lay in between. The CDR3 here is CSVEDAAATGKAFF. The CDR3 bases are TGCAGCGTTGAAGACGCAGCAGCGACAGGAAAAGCTTTCTTT.